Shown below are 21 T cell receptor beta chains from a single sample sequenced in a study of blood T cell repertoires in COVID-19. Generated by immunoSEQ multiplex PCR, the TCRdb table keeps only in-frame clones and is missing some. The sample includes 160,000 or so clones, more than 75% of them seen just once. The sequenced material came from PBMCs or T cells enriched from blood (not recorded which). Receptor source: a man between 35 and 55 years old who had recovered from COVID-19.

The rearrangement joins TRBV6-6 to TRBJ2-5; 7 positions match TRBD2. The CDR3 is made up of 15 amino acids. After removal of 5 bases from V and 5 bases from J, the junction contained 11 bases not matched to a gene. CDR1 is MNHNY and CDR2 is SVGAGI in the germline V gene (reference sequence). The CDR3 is CASSAGSGRGETQYF. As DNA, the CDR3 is TGTGCCAGCAGTGCTGGTAGCGGGCGGGGGGAGACCCAGTACTTC.

CDR3 protein: CAWSLGGTDQPQHF. The DNA of the CDR3 is TGTGCCTGGAGCCTGGGGGGGACCGATCAGCCCCAGCATTTT. V is TRBV30 and J is TRBJ1-5; tentatively, D is TRBD1 (5 bases). Looked up from germline, CDR1 is GTSNPN and CDR2 is SVGIG (reference sequence). The CDR3 loop spans 14 amino acids. V lost 3 bases to trimming and J lost 5 bases, with 14 bases between them.

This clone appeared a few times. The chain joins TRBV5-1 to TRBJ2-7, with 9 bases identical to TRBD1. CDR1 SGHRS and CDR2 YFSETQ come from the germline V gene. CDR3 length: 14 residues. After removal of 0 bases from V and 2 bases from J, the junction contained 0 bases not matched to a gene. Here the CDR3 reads CASSLGQGAYEQYF. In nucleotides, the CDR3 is TGCGCCAGCAGCTTGGGACAGGGGGCCTACGAGCAGTACTTC.

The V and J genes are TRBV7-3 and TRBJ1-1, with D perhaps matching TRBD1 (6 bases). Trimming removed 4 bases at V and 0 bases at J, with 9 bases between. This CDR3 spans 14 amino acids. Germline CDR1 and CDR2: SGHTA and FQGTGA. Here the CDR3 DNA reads TGTGCCAGCAGCTCGACAGGTATGAACACTGAAGCTTTCTTT. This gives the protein CASSSTGMNTEAFF.

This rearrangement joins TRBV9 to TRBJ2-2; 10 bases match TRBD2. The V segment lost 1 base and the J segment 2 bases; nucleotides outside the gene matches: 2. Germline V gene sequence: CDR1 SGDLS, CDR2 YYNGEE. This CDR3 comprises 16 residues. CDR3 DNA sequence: TGTGCCAGCAGCGTATCTAGCGGGGGTAACACCGGGGAGCTGTTTTTT. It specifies CASSVSSGGNTGELFF.

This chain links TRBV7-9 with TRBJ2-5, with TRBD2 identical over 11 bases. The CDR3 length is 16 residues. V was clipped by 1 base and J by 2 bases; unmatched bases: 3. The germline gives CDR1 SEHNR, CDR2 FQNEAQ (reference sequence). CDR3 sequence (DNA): TGTGCCAGCAGCTTAGGTGGGACTAGCGGACAAGAGACCCAGTACTTC. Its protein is CASSLGGTSGQETQYF.

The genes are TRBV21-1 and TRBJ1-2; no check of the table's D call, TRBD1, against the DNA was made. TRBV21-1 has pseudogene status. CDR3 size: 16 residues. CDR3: CASSKAPRDRLYGYTF. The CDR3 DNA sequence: TGTGCCAGCAGCAAAGCCCCCCGGGACAGGTTATATGGCTACACCTTC.

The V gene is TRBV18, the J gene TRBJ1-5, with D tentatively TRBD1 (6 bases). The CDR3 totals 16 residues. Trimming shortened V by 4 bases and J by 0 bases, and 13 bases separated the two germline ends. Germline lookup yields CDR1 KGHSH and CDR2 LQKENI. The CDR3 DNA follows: TGTGCCAGCTCACTAGGGGGAGTGAATAGCAATCAGCCCCAGCATTTT. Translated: CASSLGGVNSNQPQHF.

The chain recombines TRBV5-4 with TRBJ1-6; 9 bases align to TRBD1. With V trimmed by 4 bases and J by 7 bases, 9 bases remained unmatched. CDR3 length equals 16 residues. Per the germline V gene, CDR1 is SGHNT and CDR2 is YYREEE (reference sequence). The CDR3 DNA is TGTGCCAGCAGCCTCGGACAGGGGCTGTACAATTCACCCCTCCACTTT. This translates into CASSLGQGLYNSPLHF.

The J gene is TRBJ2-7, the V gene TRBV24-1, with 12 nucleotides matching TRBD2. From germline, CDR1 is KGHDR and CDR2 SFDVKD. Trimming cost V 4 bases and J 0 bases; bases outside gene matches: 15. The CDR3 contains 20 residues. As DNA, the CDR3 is TGTGCCACCAGTGAAGCGCGACTGGGACTAGCGGGCCCAAGCTCCTACGAGCAGTACGTC. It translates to CATSEARLGLAGPSSYEQYV.

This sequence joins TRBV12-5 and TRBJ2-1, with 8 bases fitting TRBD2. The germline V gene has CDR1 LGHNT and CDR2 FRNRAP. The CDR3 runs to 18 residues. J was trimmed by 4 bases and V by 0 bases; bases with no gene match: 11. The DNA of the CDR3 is TGTGCTAGTGGTTTGGTAACCGGGGGGGCGCTAAGATACAATGAGCAGTTCTTC. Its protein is CASGLVTGGALRYNEQFF.

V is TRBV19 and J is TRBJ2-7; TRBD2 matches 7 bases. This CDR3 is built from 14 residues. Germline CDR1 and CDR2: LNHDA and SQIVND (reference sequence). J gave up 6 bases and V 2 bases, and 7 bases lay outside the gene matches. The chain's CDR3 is CASSIMAGESEQYF. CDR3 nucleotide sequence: TGTGCCAGTAGTATAATGGCGGGGGAATCCGAGCAGTACTTC.

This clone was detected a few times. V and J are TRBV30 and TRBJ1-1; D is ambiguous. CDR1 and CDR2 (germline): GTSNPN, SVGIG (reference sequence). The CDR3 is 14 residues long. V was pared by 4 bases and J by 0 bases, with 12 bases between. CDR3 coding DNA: TGTGCCTGGATACGGCAGGCTTTGAACACTGAAGCTTTCTTT. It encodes CAWIRQALNTEAFF. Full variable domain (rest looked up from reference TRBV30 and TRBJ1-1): SQTIHQWPATLVQPVGSPLSLECTVEGTSNPNLYWYRQAAGRGLQLLFYSVGIGQISSEVPQNLSASRPQDRQFILSSKKLLLSDSGFYLCAWIRQALNTEAFFGQGTRLTVV.

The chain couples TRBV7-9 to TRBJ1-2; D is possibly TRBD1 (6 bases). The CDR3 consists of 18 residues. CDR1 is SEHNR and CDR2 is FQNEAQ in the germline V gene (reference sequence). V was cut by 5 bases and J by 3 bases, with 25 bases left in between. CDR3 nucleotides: TGTGCCAGCAGCGCCTACTCGAGGGGTGGGGGCGCGTACTATGGCTACACCTTC. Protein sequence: CASSAYSRGGGAYYGYTF.

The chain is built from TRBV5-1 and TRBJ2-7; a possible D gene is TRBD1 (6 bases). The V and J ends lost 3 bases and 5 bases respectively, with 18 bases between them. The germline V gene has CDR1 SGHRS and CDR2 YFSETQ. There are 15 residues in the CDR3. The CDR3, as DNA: TGCGCCAGCAGCTATAACAGGGTTTCTCGTGACGAGCAGTACTTC. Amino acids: CASSYNRVSRDEQYF. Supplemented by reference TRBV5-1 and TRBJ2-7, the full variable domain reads KAGVTQTPRYLIKTRGQQVTLSCSPISGHRSVSWYQQTPGQGLQFLFEYFSETQRNKGNFPGRFSGRQFSNSRSEMNVSTLELGDSALYLCASSYNRVSRDEQYFGPGTRLTVT.

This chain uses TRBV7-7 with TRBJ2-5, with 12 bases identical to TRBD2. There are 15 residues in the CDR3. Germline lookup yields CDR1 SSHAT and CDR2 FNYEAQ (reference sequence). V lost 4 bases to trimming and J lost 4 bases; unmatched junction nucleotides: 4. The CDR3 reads CASSYRTSGAETQYF. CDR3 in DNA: TGTGCCAGCAGCTACAGGACTAGCGGGGCAGAGACCCAGTACTTC.

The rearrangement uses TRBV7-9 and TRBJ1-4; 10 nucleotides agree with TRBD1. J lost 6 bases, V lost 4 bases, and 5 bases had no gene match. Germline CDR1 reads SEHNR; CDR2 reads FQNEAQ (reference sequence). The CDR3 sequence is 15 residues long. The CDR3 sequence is CASSYDRGRDEKLFF. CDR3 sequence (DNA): TGTGCCAGCAGCTATGACAGGGGGCGGGATGAAAAACTGTTTTTT.

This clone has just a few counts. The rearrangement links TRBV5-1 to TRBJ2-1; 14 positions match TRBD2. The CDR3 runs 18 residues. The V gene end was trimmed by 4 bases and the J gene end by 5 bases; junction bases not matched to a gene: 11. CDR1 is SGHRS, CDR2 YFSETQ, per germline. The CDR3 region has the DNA TGCGCCAGCAGCAGGACCTCGACTAGCGGGGGGGCCGACAATGAGCAGTTCTTC. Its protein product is CASSRTSTSGGADNEQFF.

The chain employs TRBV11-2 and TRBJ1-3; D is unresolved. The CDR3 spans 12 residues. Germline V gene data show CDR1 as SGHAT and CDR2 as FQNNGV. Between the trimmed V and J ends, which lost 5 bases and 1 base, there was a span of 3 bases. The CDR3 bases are TGTGCCAGCAGCCCTTCTGGAAACACCATATATTTT. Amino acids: CASSPSGNTIYF.

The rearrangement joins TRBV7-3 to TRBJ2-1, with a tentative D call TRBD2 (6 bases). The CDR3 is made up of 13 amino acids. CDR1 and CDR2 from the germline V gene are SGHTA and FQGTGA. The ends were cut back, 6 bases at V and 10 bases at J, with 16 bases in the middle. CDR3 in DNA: TGTGCCAGCAGTTCCAGGCCGGAGGGGGAGCAGTTCTTC. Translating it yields CASSSRPEGEQFF.

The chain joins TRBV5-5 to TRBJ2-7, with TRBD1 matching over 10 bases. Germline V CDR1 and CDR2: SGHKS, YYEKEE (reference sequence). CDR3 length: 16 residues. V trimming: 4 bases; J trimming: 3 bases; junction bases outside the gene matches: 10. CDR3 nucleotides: TGTGCCAGCAGCCCCACTGGGACAGGGGCAAACTACGAGCAGTACTTC. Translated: CASSPTGTGANYEQYF.